Following are 30 T cell receptor beta chains from one sample sequenced in a study of human T cells and chemical hapten exposure. MiXCR, applied by TCRdb to the RACE reads, yields one record per CDR3 protein. The repertoire consists of almost 40,000 distinct CDR3 sequences, with around 9.5% occurring once and the leading ten covering 26%. Time point: patch test 3, about 24 weeks after DPC sensitization. Sample treatment: therapeutic diphenylcyclopropenone sensitization with weekly scalp DPC. The starting material, unfractionated whole blood, was used for total RNA extraction. The specimen comprised whole blood, sampled in connection with sensitization to the hapten diphenylcyclopropenone (DPC). The source of these receptors is a man aged 50 to 60 with alopecia areata. Some clones in this sample may be carry-over from other donors' samples.

A note on this clonotype: This CDR3 fails to terminate in the conserved phenylalanine or tryptophan, so it likely reflects a read error. The CDR3 nucleotides are TGTGCCAGCAGTGGTGACGTCCCCTACGAGCAGTACTAC. It encodes CASSGDVPYEQYY. V and J are TRBV2 and TRBJ2-7; D gene uncertain. The CDR3 consists of 13 residues. Trimming pared 4 bases from V and 2 bases from J, leaving 9 bases between. The germline CDR1 and CDR2 sequences are SNHLY and FYNNEI.

This clonotype has just a few counts. V and J are TRBV7-2 and TRBJ2-7; TRBD2 agrees at 16 bases. Per the germline V gene, CDR1 is SGHTA and CDR2 is FQGNSA. CDR3 size: 16 residues. Losses at the gene ends were 3 bases for V and 3 bases for J; bases not matched to a gene: 2. CDR3: CASSLGLAGGRYEQYF. The DNA for the CDR3 is TGTGCCAGCAGCTTGGGACTAGCGGGGGGGCGCTACGAGCAGTACTTC.

The chain combines TRBV7-3 with TRBJ2-2; D might be TRBD1 (5 bases). This CDR3 region has 15 residues. CDR1 and CDR2 from the germline V gene are SGHTA and FQGTGA. Trimming stripped 3 bases from V and 10 bases from J, with 18 bases between. The CDR3 DNA is TGTGCCAGCAGCTTTGACAGCTCCCGGTCCGAGGAGCTGTTTTTT. It translates to CASSFDSSRSEELFF.

The CDR3 DNA reads as TGCAGCCCGCGAGGCGGCTACACCTTC. This sequence encodes CSPRGGYTF. The chain recombines TRBV29-1 with TRBJ1-2; no reliable D call. The germline V gene encodes CDR1 SQVTM and CDR2 ANQGSEA. V lost 8 bases and J 8 bases, leaving 9 bases between the germline ends. The CDR3 is 9 amino acids.

This clonotype was detected ten times or more. The rearrangement uses TRBV24-1 and TRBJ2-3, with 9 nucleotides matching TRBD1. The V gene's germline CDR1 is KGHDR and CDR2 SFDVKD. The CDR3 has 16 residues. With 4 bases clipped from V and 2 bases from J, the junction kept 6 bases outside the gene matches. The CDR3 nucleotides read TGTGCCACCAGTGACCCCGGGACAGGGACCACAGATACGCAGTATTTT. It translates to CATSDPGTGTTDTQYF.

The sample holds many counts of this clonotype. J is TRBJ2-7 and V is TRBV28; D is unresolved. This CDR3 has 11 amino acids. Trimming took off 6 bases at V and 7 bases at J, with 10 bases between the two ends. Germline-derived CDR1 and CDR2 are MDHEN and SYDVKM. CDR3 bases: TGTGCCAGCAGGCTGGGTTGGGAGCAGTACTTC. Its translation: CASRLGWEQYF.

The table lists this clonotype with many counts. V usage is TRBV7-3 and J usage is TRBJ2-3; 14 bases align to TRBD2. Looked up from germline, CDR1 is SGHTA and CDR2 is FQGTGA. The V segment lost 5 bases and the J segment 7 bases; nucleotides outside the gene matches: 8. The CDR3 spans 16 residues. The CDR3, as DNA: TGTGCCAGCAGCCGGGGACTAGCGGGAGTTGAAAATACGCAGTATTTT. It translates to CASSRGLAGVENTQYF.

The J gene is TRBJ1-2, the V gene TRBV28; the D is unclear. Germline CDR1 MDHEN, CDR2 SYDVKM. V was pared by 1 base and J by 8 bases, with 8 bases between. The CDR3 is made up of 12 amino acids. The CDR3 sequence: CASSLLTAGYTF. Written as DNA, the CDR3 is TGTGCCAGCAGTTTATTGACGGCGGGCTACACCTTC.

In its sample, this clonotype was seen a few times. The V call is TRBV10-1, the J call TRBJ2-5; a possible D gene is TRBD1 (7 bases). Trimming shortened V by 6 bases and J by 2 bases, and 13 bases separated the two germline ends. Per germline, CDR1 WNHNN and CDR2 SYGVQD (reference sequence). The length of the CDR3 is 14 residues. This CDR3 is CASSQTGRQETQYF. CDR3 nucleotide sequence: TGCGCCAGCAGCCAGACAGGGAGGCAAGAGACCCAGTACTTC.

This clonotype was seen ten or more times. The chain employs TRBV10-3 and TRBJ2-3; 15 bases map to TRBD2. The ends lost 10 bases at V and 0 bases at J; junction bases unmatched: 2. Germline-derived CDR1 and CDR2 are ENHRY and SYGVKD. This CDR3 comprises 15 residues. CDR3 residues: CATGTSGRSTDTQYF. Written as DNA, the CDR3 is TGTGCCACCGGGACTAGCGGGAGGAGCACAGATACGCAGTATTTT.

This clonotype was observed many times. The chain has TRBV27 and TRBJ2-1; D uncertain. CDR3 size: 13 residues. Trimming cost V 2 bases and J 3 bases, with 5 bases left between them. The germline V gene encodes CDR1 MNHEY and CDR2 SMNVEV (reference sequence). CDR3 region: CASSLSYYNEQFF. The DNA for the CDR3 is TGTGCCAGCAGTTTAAGCTACTACAATGAGCAGTTCTTC.

This clonotype was counted between two and nine times. This chain links TRBV3-1 with TRBJ2-3; weak D call: TRBD2 (6 bases). The CDR3 consists of 17 residues. Germline assignment: CDR1 LGHDT and CDR2 YNNKEL (reference sequence). The V end lost 1 base, the J end lost 4 bases, and 18 bases lay between the germline ends. The chain's CDR3 is CASSQGKLAGSADTQYF. The CDR3 bases are TGTGCCAGCAGCCAAGGGAAACTGGCCGGGAGCGCAGATACGCAGTATTTT.

This clonotype was seen more than once but under ten times. The V gene is TRBV5-1, the J gene TRBJ1-2, with 8 bases matching TRBD1. The V gene's germline CDR1 is SGHRS and CDR2 YFSETQ. Trimming took 4 bases from V and 10 from J; bases not matched to a gene: 9. CDR3 size: 13 residues. In nucleotides, the CDR3 is TGCGCCAGCAGCCAGACAGGGGAGAGAGACTACACCTTC. This sequence encodes CASSQTGERDYTF.

This clonotype appeared a few times. The chain has TRBV30 and TRBJ2-3; 7 nucleotides align to TRBD2. The CDR3 covers 15 residues. Unmatched junction bases numbered 10, after V lost 7 bases and J lost 0 bases. Per the germline V gene, CDR1 is GTSNPN and CDR2 is SVGIG (reference sequence). The CDR3 is CASRREGSSTDTQYF. CDR3 in DNA: TGTGCCTCCAGAAGGGAGGGATCTAGCACAGATACGCAGTATTTT.

This clonotype showed up just a few times. The rearrangement uses TRBV12-3 or TRBV12-4 and TRBJ2-1, with TRBD2 identical over 15 bases. The CDR3 runs 16 residues. V shed 6 bases, J shed 7 bases, and the junction held 7 bases outside the gene matches. The CDR3 here is CASSRTSGRARNEQFF. The CDR3 DNA is TGTGCCAGCAGCCGGACTAGCGGGAGGGCTCGAAATGAGCAGTTCTTC.

This rearrangement joins TRBV12-3 or TRBV12-4 to TRBJ2-5, with unresolved D. V lost 6 bases to trimming and J lost 6 bases, with 14 bases between them. The CDR3 sequence is 13 residues long. The CDR3 DNA reads as TGTGCCAGCAGCCCCAAAACGTCGCAGACCCAGTACTTC. Translation gives CASSPKTSQTQYF.

This clonotype was detected a few times. DNA for the CDR3: TGTGCCAGCAGCTCCAATTCGGGAAATGGCTACACCTTC. Translated, it gives CASSSNSGNGYTF. The V and J genes are TRBV7-2 and TRBJ1-2; no clear D gene. Germline V gene data show CDR1 as SGHTA and CDR2 as FQGNSA. The CDR3 consists of 13 residues. The germline V and J ends were trimmed by 4 bases and 6 bases, with 12 bases remaining between them.

This clonotype occurred many times. The V call is TRBV10-3, the J call TRBJ1-2; maybe TRBD1 (5 bases). This CDR3 spans 13 amino acids. The ends were cut back, 4 bases at V and 4 bases at J, with 10 bases in the middle. In germline, CDR1 is ENHRY, CDR2 SYGVKD. The DNA of the CDR3 is TGTGCCATCAGTGGGGGCGGACCCTATGGCTACACCTTC. Translating it yields CAISGGGPYGYTF.

This clonotype was observed at least ten times. The rearrangement links TRBV12-3 or TRBV12-4 to TRBJ2-1; the D is unclear. With 3 bases removed from V and 6 bases from J, the gap between germline ends came to 9 bases. The CDR3 runs to 13 residues. CDR3 protein: CASSFGFPNEQFF. The CDR3 DNA is TGTGCCAGCAGTTTCGGTTTTCCCAATGAGCAGTTCTTC.

The chain has TRBV10-3 and TRBJ1-1; 9 bases are shared with TRBD1. Germline assignment: CDR1 ENHRY and CDR2 SYGVKD. This CDR3 is 13 amino acids long. V was pared by 10 bases and J by 4 bases, with 7 bases of the junction left unmatched. CDR3 nucleotides: TGTGCCAGTACCGGGACAGGGACCACTGAAGCTTTCTTT. Translation: CASTGTGTTEAFF.

This clonotype is deemed medium-sized. This chain joins TRBV10-2 and TRBJ1-1; unclear D gene. The germline CDR1 and CDR2 sequences are WSHSY and SAAADI. This CDR3 comprises 13 residues. The germline V and J ends were trimmed by 4 bases and 5 bases, with 11 bases remaining between them. In DNA, the CDR3 is TGCGCCAGCAGTGGCTACTTGGGGACTGAAGCTTTCTTT. Its translation is CASSGYLGTEAFF.

The chain links TRBV10-1 to TRBJ2-1; weak D call: TRBD2 (6 bases). CDR1 is WNHNN and CDR2 is SYGVQD in the germline V gene (reference sequence). The CDR3 extends over 16 amino acids. Trimming pared 5 bases from V and 6 bases from J, leaving 20 bases between. CDR3 coding DNA: TGCGCCAGCAGTCTTCGGACCGGCAGGACTACCAATGAGCAGTTCTTC. Its translation: CASSLRTGRTTNEQFF.

In this sample, this clonotype turned up many times. The chain employs TRBV20-1 and TRBJ2-1, with 14 bases identical to TRBD2. Germline trimming cut 5 bases from V and 4 bases from J; bases unmatched to any gene: 10. The CDR3 is made up of 17 amino acids. Germline V lookup: CDR1 DFQATT, CDR2 SNEGSKA (reference sequence). The CDR3 DNA sequence: TGCAGTGCTTTTCTCGGGACTAGCGGGAGAAGGTACAATGAGCAGTTCTTC. Amino acids: CSAFLGTSGRRYNEQFF.

This clonotype turned up a few times. The chain recombines TRBV7-3 with TRBJ1-2; D might be TRBD1 (5 bases). The CDR3 is 13 residues long. Trimming pared 2 bases from V and 8 bases from J, leaving 12 bases between. From germline, CDR1 is SGHTA and CDR2 FQGTGA. The CDR3 sequence: CASSLPGMGGYTF. The CDR3 bases are TGTGCCAGCAGCTTACCAGGGATGGGCGGCTACACCTTC. Complete variable domain (other parts from reference TRBV7-3 and TRBJ1-2): GAGVSQTPSNKVTEKGKYVELRCDPISGHTALYWYRQSLGQGPEFLIYFQGTGAADDSGLPNDRFFAVRPEGSVSTLKIQRTERGDSAVYLCASSLPGMGGYTFGSGTRLTVV.

Ten or more counts support this clonotype. This chain connects TRBV7-9 to TRBJ2-3, with 8 positions matching TRBD2. With V trimmed by 1 base and J by 2 bases, 5 bases remained unmatched. There are 16 residues in the CDR3. Germline-derived CDR1 and CDR2 are SEHNR and FQNEAQ (reference sequence). Written as DNA, the CDR3 is TGTGCCAGCAGCTTAGTGGCGACTAGCGACACAGATACGCAGTATTTT. Protein product: CASSLVATSDTDTQYF.

The chain uses TRBV3-1 and TRBJ1-5; D possibly corresponds to TRBD1 (5 bases). Per germline, CDR1 LGHDT and CDR2 YNNKEL (reference sequence). V was pared by 0 bases and J by 5 bases, with 17 bases between. This CDR3 comprises 17 residues. The CDR3 DNA sequence: TGTGCCAGCAGCCAAGATAACCGGGACGGTTTTCATCAGCCCCAGCATTTT. Its translation is CASSQDNRDGFHQPQHF.

Points on this clonotype: A read error is possible here, since a much larger clone lies one base away. V is TRBV6-5 and J is TRBJ2-1, with TRBD2 matching over 11 bases. The CDR3 is 16 amino acids. Germline lookup yields CDR1 MNHEY and CDR2 SVGAGI. CDR3 in amino acids: CASSYSLGLAANGQFF. In DNA form, the CDR3 reads TGTGCCAGCAGTTACTCGTTGGGACTAGCGGCCAATGGGCAGTTCTTC.

Comments on this clonotype: This may be a read error, as it is one base from a much larger clone. The chain recombines TRBV29-1 with TRBJ2-7; perhaps TRBD2 as D (5 bases). The CDR3 totals 12 residues. Trimming pared 8 bases from V and 3 bases from J, leaving 14 bases between. CDR1 and CDR2 (germline): SQVTM, ANQGSEA. For the CDR3, the DNA is TGCAGCATAGTGGTAGGGAGCTACGAGCAGTACTTC. This sequence encodes CSIVVGSYEQYF.

This clonotype was counted a few times. The chain recombines TRBV30 with TRBJ2-3, with 10 bases matching TRBD2. V gave up 7 bases and J gave up 5 bases; unmatched junction bases: 9. Looked up from germline, CDR1 is GTSNPN and CDR2 is SVGIG (reference sequence). CDR3 length: 14 residues. The CDR3 here is CAYEAGGYGDTQYF. CDR3 sequence (DNA): TGTGCCTATGAAGCGGGAGGGTATGGAGATACGCAGTATTTT.

Ten or more counts support this clonotype. The chain uses TRBV15 and TRBJ1-2; 9 bases align to TRBD1. The CDR3 loop spans 15 amino acids. Trimming at V came to 4 bases and at J to 7 bases, leaving 10 bases not matched to a gene. Germline CDR1 is LNHNV and CDR2 is YYDKDF (reference sequence). CDR3 in DNA: TGTGCCACCAGCACCGAGGGGACAGGGTCCAGTGGCTACACCTTC. Its protein product is CATSTEGTGSSGYTF.